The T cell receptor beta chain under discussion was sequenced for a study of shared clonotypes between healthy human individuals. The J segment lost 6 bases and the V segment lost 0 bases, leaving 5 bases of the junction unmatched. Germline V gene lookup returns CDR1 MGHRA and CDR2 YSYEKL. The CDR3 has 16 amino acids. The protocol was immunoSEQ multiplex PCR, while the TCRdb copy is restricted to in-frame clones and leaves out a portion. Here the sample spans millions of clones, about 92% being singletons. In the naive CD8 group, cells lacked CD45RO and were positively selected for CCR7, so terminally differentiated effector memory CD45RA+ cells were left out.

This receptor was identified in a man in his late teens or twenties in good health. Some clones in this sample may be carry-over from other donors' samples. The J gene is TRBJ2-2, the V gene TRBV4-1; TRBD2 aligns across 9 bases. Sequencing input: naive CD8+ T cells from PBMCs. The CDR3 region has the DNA TGCGCCAGCAGCCAAGATGTAGCGGGAGCGGCCGGGGAGCTGTTTTTT. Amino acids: CASSQDVAGAAGELFF.